Listed below are T cell receptor beta chains from one sample, sequenced in a study of early T cells in non-severe SARS-CoV-2 infection. TCRdb independently ran MiXCR on the 5' RACE reads; one entry per CDR3 protein. The data hold 35,000 to 45,000 distinct CDR3 sequences, with roughly 5% observed a single time. Input material: whole blood. The receptors stem from an adult who was a healthcare worker with PCR-confirmed SARS-CoV-2 infection or an uninfected control (not recorded which). CDR3s include the opening cysteine and the closing phenylalanine or tryptophan. D genes are given only for firm matches. Clone size is not always given. Where it is, it says once, few, many or a class for expanded clones.

clone_size | cdr3_length | j_call | d_call | v_call | cdr3_nt | cdr3_aa
many | 13 | TRBJ2-7 | . | TRBV7-2 | TGTGCCAGCAGCTTAGGTACAGGCTACGAGCAGTACTTC | CASSLGTGYEQYF
many | 14 | TRBJ1-2 | . | TRBV20-1 | TGCAGTGCTAGAGATCTTTTGGAGCATTATGGCTACACCTTC | CSARDLLEHYGYTF
. | 14 | TRBJ2-2 | . | TRBV11-2 | TGTGCCAGCAGCTTAGACCCAAACACCGGGGAGCTGTTTTTT | CASSLDPNTGELFF
many | 13 | TRBJ2-1 | . | TRBV20-1 | TGCAGTGCTTTTGGGAGCTCCTACAATGAGCAGTTCTTC | CSAFGSSYNEQFF
few | 13 | TRBJ1-1 | . | TRBV18 | TGTGCCAGCTCGGCAGGGACGCACACTGAAGCTTTCTTT | CASSAGTHTEAFF
many | 14 | TRBJ2-5 | . | TRBV5-1 | TGCGCCAGCAGCTTGGTCCAGGGGAGAGAGACCCAGTACTTC | CASSLVQGRETQYF
many | 16 | TRBJ2-1 | . | TRBV11-2 | TGTGCCAGCAGCTTAGTTGGAACAGGGCCGGACAATGAGCAGTTCTTC | CASSLVGTGPDNEQFF
many | 14 | TRBJ2-7 | . | TRBV11-2 | TGTGCCAGCAGCTTGGGGACAAGATCCTACGAGCAGTACTTC | CASSLGTRSYEQYF
many | 14 | TRBJ2-1 | TRBD2 | TRBV20-1 | TGCAGTGCTGGGGTAGCGGGAGTTTGGAATGAGCAGTTCTTC | CSAGVAGVWNEQFF
. | 14 | TRBJ2-5 | . | TRBV5-4 | TGTGCCAGCAGCTTCCTTCCCAACCAAGAGACCCAGTACTTC | CASSFLPNQETQYF
many | 16 | TRBJ2-7 | TRBD2 | TRBV9 | TGTGCCAGCAGCGCTGACGGACTAGCAGGAGTTTACGAGCAGTACTTC | CASSADGLAGVYEQYF
many | 13 | TRBJ2-4 | . | TRBV20-1 | TGCAGTGCACGGGCCCGGCCTGAAAACATTCAGTACTTC | CSARARPENIQYF
many | 13 | TRBJ1-2 | . | TRBV7-9 | TGTGCCAGCAGCTCGAGGGCAGGCTATGGCTACACCTTC | CASSSRAGYGYTF
. | 13 | TRBJ2-1 | . | TRBV4-1 | TGCGCCAGCAGCCAAGGTCCGGGAAGTGAGCAGTTCTTC | CASSQGPGSEQFF
few | 14 | TRBJ1-4 | TRBD1 | TRBV5-1 | TGCGCCAGCAGCTCCGGGACAGGGGGTGAAAAACTGTTTTTT | CASSSGTGGEKLFF
. | 13 | TRBJ1-6 | . | TRBV5-5 | TGTGCCAGCAGCTTAACAGATAATTCACCCCTCCACTTT | CASSLTDNSPLHF
many | 14 | TRBJ1-6 | . | TRBV20-1 | TGCAGTGCTAGCGACGACTTGGGGGGTTCACCCCTCCACTTT | CSASDDLGGSPLHF
many | 14 | TRBJ2-7 | . | TRBV20-1 | TGCAGTGCTAGTGGAGTAGCGGTACCTCTAGAGCAGTACTTC | CSASGVAVPLEQYF
many | 19 | TRBJ2-6 | TRBD2 | TRBV20-1 | TGCAGTGCTAGAGGGCTAGCGGGAGGACCAGACTCTGGGGCCAACGTCCTGACTTTC | CSARGLAGGPDSGANVLTF
few | 15 | TRBJ1-5 | . | TRBV5-5 | TGTGCCAGCAGCTTCGGACTTTATAGCAATCAGCCCCAGCATTTT | CASSFGLYSNQPQHF
. | 11 | TRBJ2-7 | . | TRBV28 | TGTGCCAGCAGGACAGCTTACGAGCAGTACTTC | CASRTAYEQYF
many | 13 | TRBJ1-3 | . | TRBV20-1 | TGCAGTGCTAGGACAAACCTTGGAAACACCATATATTTT | CSARTNLGNTIYF
many | 15 | TRBJ1-1 | TRBD1 | TRBV6-1 | TGTGCCAGCAGTGAGATCGACAGGGGGGGGACTGAAGCTTTCTTT | CASSEIDRGGTEAFF
many | 16 | TRBJ2-3 | TRBD2 | TRBV4-3 | TGCGCCAGCAGCCAGAATAGCGGGGGGACCACAGATACGCAGTATTTT | CASSQNSGGTTDTQYF
few | 16 | TRBJ2-1 | TRBD2 | TRBV7-2 | TGTGCCAGCGGTCTAGCGGGGGTGGCCTCCTACAATGAGCAGTTCTTC | CASGLAGVASYNEQFF
. | 14 | TRBJ2-2 | TRBD2 | TRBV2 | TGTGCCAGCATGGCTAGCGGGAGCCCCGGGGAGCTGTTTTTT | CASMASGSPGELFF
few | 15 | TRBJ1-1 | . | TRBV18 | TGTGCCAGCTCAACGGTACACAGGGTTGACACTGAAGCTTTCTTT | CASSTVHRVDTEAFF
few | 13 | TRBJ2-1 | . | TRBV2 | TGTGCCAGCAGTGTTCCGGACTCAAATGAGCAGTTCTTC | CASSVPDSNEQFF
few | 16 | TRBJ2-5 | TRBD2 | TRBV11-2 | TGTGCCAGCAGCTTGTACCATAGCGGGGAGGGGGAGACCCAGTACTTC | CASSLYHSGEGETQYF
. | 15 | TRBJ1-2 | . | TRBV7-9 | TGTGCCAGCAGCCTAAAAGACAGGAGCGGCTATGGCTACACCTTC | CASSLKDRSGYGYTF
many | 13 | TRBJ2-1 | . | TRBV27 | TGTGCCAGCAGTTCGCTTTTCCTCAATGAGCAGTTCTTC | CASSSLFLNEQFF
. | 12 | TRBJ2-5 | . | TRBV5-1 | TGCGCCAGCAGTAGTACCGGGGAGACCCAGTACTTC | CASSSTGETQYF
. | 16 | TRBJ1-6 | TRBD1 | TRBV25-1 | TGTGCCAGCATGGCCGGGACAGGGTCGTATAATTCACCCCTCCACTTT | CASMAGTGSYNSPLHF
many | 17 | TRBJ2-4 | . | TRBV7-9 | TGTGCCAGCAGCCAGCAGAAGGACGGGACAAGGAAAAACATTCAGTACTTC | CASSQQKDGTRKNIQYF
many | 12 | TRBJ2-1 | . | TRBV12-5 | TGTGCTAGTGGACCCCCTGGTGATGAGCAGTTCTTC | CASGPPGDEQFF
many | 15 | TRBJ1-1 | . | TRBV7-2 | TGTGCCAGCAGCTTATTACAGTCGGCTGGGACTGAAGCTTTCTTT | CASSLLQSAGTEAFF
few | 16 | TRBJ2-3 | TRBD2 | TRBV7-9 | TGTGCCAGCAGCTCATTCGCGGGAGGGTCCTATGATACGCAGTATTTT | CASSSFAGGSYDTQYF
many | 14 | TRBJ2-5 | . | TRBV7-2 | TGTGCCAGCAGCTCGAACCCAGGGAAAGAGACCCAGTACTTC | CASSSNPGKETQYF
medium-sized | 16 | TRBJ2-3 | . | TRBV10-2 | TGCGCCAGCAGTGAGTCGGGCAGGGGAGGGCCAGATACGCAGTATTTT | CASSESGRGGPDTQYF
many | 16 | TRBJ2-2 | TRBD2 | TRBV5-1 | TGCGCCAGCAGCGTTGGACTAGCGGCGAACACCGGGGAGCTGTTTTTT | CASSVGLAANTGELFF
many | 13 | TRBJ2-7 | TRBD1 | TRBV7-2 | TGTGCCAGCAGCTTAGGGACAGGGGGCGAGCAGTACTTC | CASSLGTGGEQYF
many | 14 | TRBJ1-4 | . | TRBV12-3/TRBV12-4 | TGTGCCAGCAGTTTAGGAGTAACAACGTCGGAACTGTTTTTT | CASSLGVTTSELFF
few | 13 | TRBJ2-2 | TRBD1 | TRBV3-1 | TGTGCCAGCAGCCAGCAGGGGGCCGGGGAGCTGTTTTTT | CASSQQGAGELFF
. | 14 | TRBJ2-1 | . | TRBV7-2 | TGTGCCAGCAGCCAGGGACTCTTTCCCAATGAGCAGTTCTTC | CASSQGLFPNEQFF
many | 18 | TRBJ2-1 | TRBD2 | TRBV7-3 | TGTGCCAGCAGCCCTGGGATGGGACTAGCGGACTCCTACAATGAGCAGTTCTTC | CASSPGMGLADSYNEQFF
many | 16 | TRBJ2-5 | . | TRBV7-2 | TGTGCCAGCAGCTTAGCTTTCCAGGGCCCCGAAGAGACCCAGTACTTC | CASSLAFQGPEETQYF
. | 14 | TRBJ1-1 | . | TRBV12-3/TRBV12-4 | TGTGCCAGCAGTCTTAGGGTGTTGAACACTGAAGCTTTCTTT | CASSLRVLNTEAFF
many | 16 | TRBJ2-2 | . | TRBV24-1 | TGTGCCACCAGTGATGCGGGACTCGTCTCCAACCGGGAGCTGTTTTTT | CATSDAGLVSNRELFF
few | 13 | TRBJ1-5 | . | TRBV18 | TGTGCCAGCTCCGTGGGGCTCTTGGGACCCCAGCATTTT | CASSVGLLGPQHF
. | 15 | TRBJ2-4 | . | TRBV27 | TGTGCCAGCAGTCCCCTCGGATTACCCAAAAACATTCAGTACTTC | CASSPLGLPKNIQYF
many | 14 | TRBJ1-4 | TRBD1 | TRBV7-2 | TGTGCCAGCAGATTCGACAGGGGGAATGAAAAACTGTTTTTT | CASRFDRGNEKLFF
many | 15 | TRBJ2-1 | . | TRBV5-1 | TGCGCCAGCAGCTTGGGCCTCTCCTCCTACAATGAGCAGTTCTTC | CASSLGLSSYNEQFF
medium-sized | 15 | TRBJ2-3 | . | TRBV5-1 | TGCGCCAGCAGCACCAACGGGGGAGGTGCAGATACGCAGTATTTT | CASSTNGGGADTQYF
many | 15 | TRBJ2-7 | TRBD1 | TRBV4-3 | TGCGCCAGCAGCCAAGATTGGACAGGGTCCTACGAGCAGTACTTC | CASSQDWTGSYEQYF
many | 15 | TRBJ1-5 | . | TRBV28 | TGTGCCAGCAGTATATCGGTGGTACGCAATCAGCCCCAGCATTTT | CASSISVVRNQPQHF
many | 16 | TRBJ2-1 | . | TRBV21-1 | TGTGCCAGCAGCACCGAACTAGCGGGAGGGCCCGGTGAGCAGTTCTTC | CASSTELAGGPGEQFF
. | 15 | TRBJ1-5 | TRBD1 | TRBV9 | TGTGCCAGCAGCGCCACAGGGGACTACAATCAGCCCCAGCATTTT | CASSATGDYNQPQHF
few | 14 | TRBJ2-1 | TRBD1 | TRBV9 | TGTGCCAGCAGCGGACGGGACAGGAGGAGTGAGCAGTTCTTC | CASSGRDRRSEQFF